The 23 T cell receptor beta chains reported below all come from one sample, sequenced in a study of blood T cell repertoires in COVID-19. Using immunoSEQ multiplex PCR, the repertoire was profiled, and TCRdb retains in-frame clones only, with some absent. The table records about 120,000 clones, about three quarters of them present only once. The source material was peripheral blood. The receptor set was obtained from a woman over 75 with active or convalescent COVID-19.

V is TRBV5-1 and J is TRBJ2-5; tentatively, D is TRBD2 (7 bases). Germline-derived CDR1 and CDR2 are SGHRS and YFSETQ. This CDR3 comprises 16 residues. The V gene lost 1 base and the J gene lost 5 bases, with 18 bases spanning the gap. In nucleotides, the CDR3 is TGCGCCAGCAGCTTGTCCTCTGGGGGGGCGGAGGAGACCCAGTACTTC. Its translation is CASSLSSGGAEETQYF.

The rearrangement links TRBV29-1 to TRBJ1-2; D might be TRBD1 (6 bases). The V and J ends lost 6 bases and 6 bases respectively, with 11 bases between them. CDR1 is SQVTM, CDR2 ANQGSEA, per germline. The CDR3 length is 11 residues. CDR3 region: CSVGQWDGYTF. CDR3 nucleotides: TGCAGCGTCGGACAGTGGGATGGCTACACCTTC.

V usage is TRBV5-4 and J usage is TRBJ1-2, with D unclear. The V and J ends lost 4 bases and 0 bases respectively, with 10 bases between them. In germline, CDR1 is SGHNT, CDR2 YYREEE (reference sequence). The CDR3 extends over 14 amino acids. As DNA, the CDR3 is TGTGCCAGCAGCCCCCAAGCTACTAACTATGGCTACACCTTC. It translates to CASSPQATNYGYTF. The complete variable domain, with remaining parts taken from reference TRBV5-4 and TRBJ1-2, reads ETGVTQSPTHLIKTRGQQVTLRCSSQSGHNTVSWYQQALGQGPQFIFQYYREEENGRGNFPPRFSGLQFPNYSSELNVNALELDDSALYLCASSPQATNYGYTFGSGTRLTVV.

V gene TRBV15 combines with J gene TRBJ2-1; D is uncertain. Trimming left V 5 bases short and J 3 bases short, with 8 bases between. This CDR3 spans 13 amino acids. Germline assignment: CDR1 LNHNV and CDR2 YYDKDF (reference sequence). In DNA, the CDR3 is TGTGCCACCAGCTTGGCAATCTACAATGAGCAGTTCTTC. Its protein is CATSLAIYNEQFF.

V is TRBV6-5 and J is TRBJ2-7; D call uncertain. V lost 6 bases, J lost 3 bases, and 9 bases lay in between. The germline gives CDR1 MNHEY, CDR2 SVGAGI. The CDR3 runs to 12 residues. The CDR3 region is CASSRFNYEQYF. CDR3 bases: TGTGCCAGCAGCCGGTTTAACTACGAGCAGTACTTC.

This chain connects TRBV20-1 to TRBJ1-5, with D perhaps matching TRBD1 (5 bases). CDR1 and CDR2 (germline): DFQATT, SNEGSKA (reference sequence). CDR3 length: 12 residues. Trimming left V 3 bases short and J 4 bases short, with 7 bases between. This CDR3 reads CSASRGNQPQHF. In DNA form, the CDR3 reads TGCAGTGCTAGTCGGGGGAATCAGCCCCAGCATTTT.

V gene TRBV5-1 combines with J gene TRBJ2-1, with D tentatively TRBD1 (7 bases). Germline lookup yields CDR1 SGHRS and CDR2 YFSETQ. The CDR3 runs 17 residues. V lost 2 bases and J lost 7, with 22 bases in between. CDR3: CASSFRRSAGGRNEQFF. The CDR3 coding sequence is TGCGCCAGCAGCTTTAGGAGGTCGGCAGGGGGGAGGAATGAGCAGTTCTTC.

The chain recombines TRBV18 with TRBJ2-7; 9 bases align to TRBD1. The germline CDR1 and CDR2 sequences are KGHSH and LQKENI. The CDR3 sequence is 14 residues long. The ends lost 0 bases at V and 6 bases at J; junction bases unmatched: 3. The CDR3 DNA sequence: TGTGCCAGCTCACCACCTAGGACAGGGGTCGAGCAGTACTTC. This translates into CASSPPRTGVEQYF.

The chain links TRBV29-1 to TRBJ1-4; D not certain. CDR1 SQVTM and CDR2 ANQGSEA come from the germline V gene. CDR3 length: 13 residues. Between the trimmed V and J ends, which lost 0 bases and 6 bases, there was a span of 8 bases. DNA for the CDR3: TGCAGCGTTGAAGATGCGGGTGATGAAAAACTGTTTTTT. This codes for CSVEDAGDEKLFF.

This clone has only one observation. This chain links TRBV7-6 with TRBJ2-6; D is possibly TRBD2 (6 bases). Germline V CDR1 and CDR2: SGHVS, FNYEAQ. The length of the CDR3 is 18 residues. V lost 4 bases and J lost 0, with 16 bases in between. CDR3 in amino acids: CASSWGAGYFSGANVLTF. The CDR3, as DNA: TGTGCCAGCAGCTGGGGAGCGGGTTACTTCTCTGGGGCCAACGTCCTGACTTTC.

The J gene is TRBJ2-2, the V gene TRBV28; 8 bases match TRBD1. This CDR3 region has 14 residues. The V gene's germline CDR1 is MDHEN and CDR2 SYDVKM. V was pared by 6 bases and J by 6 bases, with 6 bases of the junction left unmatched. The CDR3 DNA reads TGTGCCAGCAGGAACTCCAGGGGGCCCGGGGAGCTGTTTTTT. Protein sequence: CASRNSRGPGELFF. Supplemented by reference TRBV28 and TRBJ2-2, the full variable domain reads DVKVTQSSRYLVKRTGEKVFLECVQDMDHENMFWYRQDPGLGLRLIYFSYDVKMKEKGDIPEGYSVSREKKERFSLILESASTNQTSMYLCASRNSRGPGELFFGEGSRLTVL.

CDR3 residues: CASSPLTGWTEAFF. The CDR3 region has the DNA TGTGCCAGTAGTCCCCTGACAGGGTGGACTGAAGCTTTCTTT. The V gene is TRBV19, the J gene TRBJ1-1; 7 bases are shared with TRBD1. The CDR3 has 14 amino acids. The J segment lost 5 bases and the V segment lost 5 bases, leaving 8 bases of the junction unmatched. Germline CDR1 reads LNHDA; CDR2 reads SQIVND (reference sequence).

The gene calls are TRBV3-1 (or the pseudogene TRBV3-2) and TRBJ2-1; no firm D call. V lost 1 base to trimming and J lost 10 bases, with 8 bases between them. This CDR3 is 12 amino acids long. In germline, CDR1 is LGHDT, CDR2 YNNKEL (reference sequence). CDR3 amino acids: CASSQAPLEQFF. The CDR3 region has the DNA TGTGCCAGCAGCCAAGCCCCGTTAGAGCAGTTCTTC.

The chain links TRBV29-1 to TRBJ1-1; 8 nucleotides match TRBD1. Looked up from germline, CDR1 is SQVTM and CDR2 is ANQGSEA. After removal of 1 base from V and 3 bases from J, the junction contained 10 bases not matched to a gene. There are 16 residues in the CDR3. The chain's CDR3 is CSVEAENRGIYTEAFF. CDR3 sequence (DNA): TGCAGCGTTGAAGCGGAAAACAGGGGGATCTACACTGAAGCTTTCTTT. Full variable domain (missing parts from reference TRBV29-1 and TRBJ1-1): SAVISQKPSRDICQRGTSLTIQCQVDSQVTMMFWYRQQPGQSLTLIATANQGSEATYESGFVIDKFPISRPNLTFSTLTVSNMSPEDSSIYLCSVEAENRGIYTEAFFGQGTRLTVV.

The V call is TRBV7-4, the J call TRBJ2-7; perhaps TRBD2 as D (9 bases). The V and J ends lost 5 bases and 6 bases respectively, with 29 bases between them. Germline V gives CDR1 SGHVT, CDR2 SQSDAQ. The CDR3 length is 18 residues. Written as DNA, the CDR3 is TGTGCCAGCAGCCCAAGGACAGGGCTAGCGGGAACTGTCGGCGAGCAGTACTTC. Protein: CASSPRTGLAGTVGEQYF.

This chain uses TRBV7-9 with TRBJ1-3; tentative D call: TRBD1 (6 bases). Trimming took 5 bases from V and 0 from J, leaving 11 bases between them. This CDR3 contains 15 residues. Germline CDR1 is SEHNR and CDR2 is FQNEAQ (reference sequence). The CDR3 coding sequence is TGTGCCAGCAGCCCCCGGGACACCTCTGGAAACACCATATATTTT. Translating it yields CASSPRDTSGNTIYF. The variable domain in full, completed from reference TRBV7-9 and TRBJ1-3, reads DTGVSQNPRHKITKRGQNVTFRCDPISEHNRLYWYRQTLGQGPEFLTYFQNEAQLEKSRLLSDRFSAERPKGSFSTLEIQRTEQGDSAMYLCASSPRDTSGNTIYFGEGSWLTVV.

In its sample, this clone was seen once. V usage is TRBV5-1 and J usage is TRBJ1-2; 8 nucleotides agree with TRBD1. CDR3 size: 16 residues. The trim removed 3 bases at V and 0 bases at J, leaving 7 bases unmatched. Germline lookup yields CDR1 SGHRS and CDR2 YFSETQ. This CDR3 is CASSSGQVGPNYGYTF. The CDR3 nucleotides read TGCGCCAGCAGCTCGGGACAGGTGGGGCCTAACTATGGCTACACCTTC.

This clone was found a few times. This rearrangement joins TRBV7-2 to TRBJ2-1; TRBD2 agrees at 9 bases. V shed 5 bases, J shed 7 bases, and the junction held 12 bases outside the gene matches. CDR1 is SGHTA and CDR2 is FQGNSA in the germline V gene. The CDR3 loop spans 16 amino acids. The CDR3 reads CASSAPLAGVNNEQFF. Written as DNA, the CDR3 is TGTGCCAGCAGCGCCCCGTTAGCGGGAGTAAATAATGAGCAGTTCTTC.

The chain combines TRBV5-6 with TRBJ2-1; a possible D gene is TRBD2 (5 bases). Germline CDR1 is SGHDT and CDR2 is YYEEEE. V lost 6 bases and J lost 9, with 16 bases in between. The CDR3 totals 13 residues. Written as DNA, the CDR3 is TGTGCCAGCACCCGGGTACTAGTAGGTGAGCAGTTCTTC. Translating gives CASTRVLVGEQFF.

V and J are TRBV7-8 and TRBJ2-7; D is perhaps TRBD2 (7 bases). V was cut by 3 bases and J by 2 bases, with 14 bases left in between. From germline, CDR1 is SGHVS and CDR2 FQNEAQ. CDR3 length equals 15 residues. Here the CDR3 reads CASSFRGGTAYEQYF. The CDR3 coding sequence is TGTGCCAGCAGCTTTAGGGGGGGCACCGCCTACGAGCAGTACTTC.

The rearrangement joins TRBV7-9 to TRBJ1-2; TRBD1 matches 7 bases. V gave up 0 bases and J gave up 8 bases; unmatched junction bases: 9. In germline, CDR1 is SEHNR, CDR2 FQNEAQ (reference sequence). CDR3 length equals 15 residues. The CDR3 nucleotides read TGTGCCAGCAGCTTAGCGATGGACAGGTTTGGCGGCTACACCTTC. Its protein product is CASSLAMDRFGGYTF.

The rearrangement joins TRBV3-1 (or the pseudogene TRBV3-2) to TRBJ2-3; TRBD2 matches 10 bases. This CDR3 has 14 residues. The germline V gene has CDR1 LGHDT and CDR2 YNNKEL (reference sequence). V was pared by 4 bases and J by 6 bases, with 4 bases of the junction left unmatched. The CDR3 DNA is TGTGCCAGCAGCCTCCGGACTAGCGGCGATACGCAGTATTTT. It translates to CASSLRTSGDTQYF.

The chain has TRBV30 and TRBJ2-1; D gene uncertain. This CDR3 contains 14 residues. The V end was cut by 0 bases, the J end by 4 bases, with 10 bases between. Germline assignment: CDR1 GTSNPN and CDR2 SVGIG (reference sequence). CDR3 sequence reads: CAWSVSDTYNEQFF. The CDR3 region has the DNA TGTGCCTGGAGTGTTTCCGATACATACAATGAGCAGTTCTTC.